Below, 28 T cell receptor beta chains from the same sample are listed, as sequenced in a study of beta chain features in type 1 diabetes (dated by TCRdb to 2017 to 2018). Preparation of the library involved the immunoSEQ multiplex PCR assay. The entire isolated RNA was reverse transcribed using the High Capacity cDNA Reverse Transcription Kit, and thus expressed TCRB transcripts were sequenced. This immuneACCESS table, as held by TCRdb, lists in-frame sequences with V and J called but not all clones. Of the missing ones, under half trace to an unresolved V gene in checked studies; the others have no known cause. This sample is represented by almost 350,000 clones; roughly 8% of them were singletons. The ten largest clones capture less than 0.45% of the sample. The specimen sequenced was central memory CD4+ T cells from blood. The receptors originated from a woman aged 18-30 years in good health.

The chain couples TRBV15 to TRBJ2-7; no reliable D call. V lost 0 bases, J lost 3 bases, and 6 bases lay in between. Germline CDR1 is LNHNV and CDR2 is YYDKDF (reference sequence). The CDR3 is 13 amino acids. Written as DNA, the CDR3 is TGTGCCACCAGCAGAGATCCCCGCTACGAGCAGTACTTC. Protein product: CATSRDPRYEQYF.

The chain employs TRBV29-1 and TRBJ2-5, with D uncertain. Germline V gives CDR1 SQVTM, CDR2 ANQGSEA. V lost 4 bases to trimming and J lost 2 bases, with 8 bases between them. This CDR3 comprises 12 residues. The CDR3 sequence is CSVGSVQETQYF. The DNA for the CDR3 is TGCAGCGTTGGTTCAGTTCAAGAGACCCAGTACTTC.

The CDR3 region has the DNA TGTGCCAGCAGCATGGGGGCTGAAGCTTTCTTT. Translated: CASSMGAEAFF. The chain uses TRBV7-2 and TRBJ1-1; D may be TRBD1 (5 bases). This CDR3 is 11 amino acids long. CDR1 and CDR2 from the germline V gene are SGHTA and FQGNSA. V lost 5 bases to trimming and J lost 6 bases, with 7 bases between them.

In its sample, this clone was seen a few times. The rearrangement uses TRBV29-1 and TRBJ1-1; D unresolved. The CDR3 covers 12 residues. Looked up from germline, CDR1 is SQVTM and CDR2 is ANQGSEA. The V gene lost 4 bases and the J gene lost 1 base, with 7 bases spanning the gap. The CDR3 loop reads CSVASPNTEAFF. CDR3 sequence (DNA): TGCAGCGTTGCCAGCCCGAACACTGAAGCTTTCTTT.

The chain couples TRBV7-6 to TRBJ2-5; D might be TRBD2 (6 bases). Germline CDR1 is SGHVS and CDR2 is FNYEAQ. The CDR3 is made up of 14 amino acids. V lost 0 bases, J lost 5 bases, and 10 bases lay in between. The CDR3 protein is CASSLAVGRETQYF. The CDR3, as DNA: TGTGCCAGCAGCTTAGCGGTAGGGAGGGAGACCCAGTACTTC.

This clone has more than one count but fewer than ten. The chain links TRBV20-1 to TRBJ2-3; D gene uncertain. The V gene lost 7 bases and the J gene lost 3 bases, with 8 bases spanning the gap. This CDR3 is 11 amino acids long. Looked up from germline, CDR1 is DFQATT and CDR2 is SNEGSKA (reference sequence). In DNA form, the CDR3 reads TGCAGTGGAGTATTAACAGATACGCAGTATTTT. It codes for CSGVLTDTQYF.

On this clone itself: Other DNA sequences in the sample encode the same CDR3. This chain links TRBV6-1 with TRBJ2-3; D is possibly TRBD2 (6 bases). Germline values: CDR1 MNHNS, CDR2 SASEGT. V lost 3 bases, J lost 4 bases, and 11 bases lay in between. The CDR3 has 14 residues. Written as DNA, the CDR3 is TGTGCCAGCAGTGAGCCGGGAGTAGCAGATACGCAGTATTTT. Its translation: CASSEPGVADTQYF.

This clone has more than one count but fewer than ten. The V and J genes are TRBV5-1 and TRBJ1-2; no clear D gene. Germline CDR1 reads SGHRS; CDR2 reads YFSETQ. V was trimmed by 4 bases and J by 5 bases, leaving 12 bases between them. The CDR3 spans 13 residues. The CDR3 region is CASSPLTSYGYTF. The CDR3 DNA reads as TGCGCCAGCAGCCCCTTGACCAGTTATGGCTACACCTTC.

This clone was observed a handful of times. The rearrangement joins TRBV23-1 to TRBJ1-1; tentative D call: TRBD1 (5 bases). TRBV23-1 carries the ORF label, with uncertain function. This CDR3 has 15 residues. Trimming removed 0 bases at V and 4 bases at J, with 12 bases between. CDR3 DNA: TGCGCCAGCAGTCAATCCCCCAGGGTCGGCACTGAAGCTTTCTTT. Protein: CASSQSPRVGTEAFF.

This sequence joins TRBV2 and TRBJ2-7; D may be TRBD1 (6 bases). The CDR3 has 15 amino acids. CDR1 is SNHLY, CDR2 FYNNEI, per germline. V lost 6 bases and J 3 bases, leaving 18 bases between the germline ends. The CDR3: CASRLNRDENYEQYF. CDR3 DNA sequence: TGTGCCAGCAGGCTTAACAGGGACGAAAACTACGAGCAGTACTTC.

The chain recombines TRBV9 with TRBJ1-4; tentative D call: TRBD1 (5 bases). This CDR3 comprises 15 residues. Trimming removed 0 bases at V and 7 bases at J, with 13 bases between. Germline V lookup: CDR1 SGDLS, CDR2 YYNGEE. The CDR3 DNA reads TGTGCCAGCAGCGTAGGCGGCAGGGCGGGTGAAAAACTGTTTTTT. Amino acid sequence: CASSVGGRAGEKLFF.

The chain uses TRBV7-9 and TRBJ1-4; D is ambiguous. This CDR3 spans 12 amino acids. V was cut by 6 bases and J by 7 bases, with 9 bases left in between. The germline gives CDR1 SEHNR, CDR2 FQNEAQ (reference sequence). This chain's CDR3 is CASSSHLEKLFF. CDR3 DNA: TGTGCCAGCAGTTCCCATCTTGAAAAACTGTTTTTT. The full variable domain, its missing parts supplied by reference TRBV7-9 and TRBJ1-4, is DTGVSQNPRHKITKRGQNVTFRCDPISEHNRLYWYRQTLGQGPEFLTYFQNEAQLEKSRLLSDRFSAERPKGSFSTLEIQRTEQGDSAMYLCASSSHLEKLFFGSGTQLSVL.

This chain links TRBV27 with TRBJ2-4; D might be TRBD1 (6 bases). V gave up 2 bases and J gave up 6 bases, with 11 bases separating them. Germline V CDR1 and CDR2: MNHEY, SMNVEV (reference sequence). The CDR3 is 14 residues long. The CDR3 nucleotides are TGTGCCAGCAGTTTAACGCCAGGGGCAAACATTCAGTACTTC. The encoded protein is CASSLTPGANIQYF.

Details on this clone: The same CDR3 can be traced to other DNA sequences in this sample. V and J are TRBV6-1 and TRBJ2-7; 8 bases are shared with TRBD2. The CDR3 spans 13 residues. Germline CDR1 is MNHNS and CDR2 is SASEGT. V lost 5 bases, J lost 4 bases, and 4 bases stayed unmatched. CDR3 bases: TGTGCCAGCAGTCCCACTAGCGGATACGAGCAGTACTTC. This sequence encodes CASSPTSGYEQYF.

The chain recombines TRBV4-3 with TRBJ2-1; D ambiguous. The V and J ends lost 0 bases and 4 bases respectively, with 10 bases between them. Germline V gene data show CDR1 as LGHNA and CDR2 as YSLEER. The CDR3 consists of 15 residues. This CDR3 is CASSQEYPAYNEQFF. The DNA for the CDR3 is TGCGCCAGCAGCCAAGAGTACCCCGCTTACAATGAGCAGTTCTTC.

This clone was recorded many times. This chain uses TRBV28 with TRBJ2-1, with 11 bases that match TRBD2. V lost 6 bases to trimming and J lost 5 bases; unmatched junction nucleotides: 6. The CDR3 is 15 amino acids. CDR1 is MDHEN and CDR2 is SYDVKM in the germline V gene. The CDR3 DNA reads TGTGCCAGCAGACGGGCACTAGCGGGAGACAATGAGCAGTTCTTC. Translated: CASRRALAGDNEQFF.

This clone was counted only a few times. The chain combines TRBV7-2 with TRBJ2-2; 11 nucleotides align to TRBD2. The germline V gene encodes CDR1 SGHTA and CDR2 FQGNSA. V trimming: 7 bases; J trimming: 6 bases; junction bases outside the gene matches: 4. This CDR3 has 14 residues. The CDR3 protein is CASIASGRSGELFF. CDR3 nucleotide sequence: TGTGCCAGCATCGCTAGCGGGAGGTCCGGGGAGCTGTTTTTT. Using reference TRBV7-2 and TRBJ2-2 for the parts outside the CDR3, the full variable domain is GAGVSQSPSNKVTEKGKDVELRCDPISGHTALYWYRQSLGQGLEFLIYFQGNSAPDKSGLPSDRFSAERTGGSVSTLTIQRTQQEDSAVYLCASIASGRSGELFFGEGSRLTVL.

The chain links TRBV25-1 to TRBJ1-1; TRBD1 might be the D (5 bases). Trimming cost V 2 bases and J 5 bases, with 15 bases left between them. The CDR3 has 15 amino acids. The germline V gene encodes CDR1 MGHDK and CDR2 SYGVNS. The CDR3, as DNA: TGTGCCAGCAGTGAACTGGCAGGGATTGGGACTGAAGCTTTCTTT. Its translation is CASSELAGIGTEAFF.

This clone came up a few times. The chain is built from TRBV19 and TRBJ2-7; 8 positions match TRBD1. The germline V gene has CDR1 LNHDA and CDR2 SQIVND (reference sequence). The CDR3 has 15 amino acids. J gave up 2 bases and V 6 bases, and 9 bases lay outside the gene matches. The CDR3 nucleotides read TGTGCCAGTAGCCATTGGACAGGGTGGACCTACGAGCAGTACTTC. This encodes CASSHWTGWTYEQYF.

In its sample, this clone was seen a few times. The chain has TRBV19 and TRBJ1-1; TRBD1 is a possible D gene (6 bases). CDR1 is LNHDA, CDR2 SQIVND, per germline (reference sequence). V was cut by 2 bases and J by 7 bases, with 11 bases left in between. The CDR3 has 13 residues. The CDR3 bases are TGTGCCAGTAGTATAACAGGGTTTGTTGAAGCTTTCTTT. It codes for CASSITGFVEAFF.

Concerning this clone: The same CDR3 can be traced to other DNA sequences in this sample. Here the CDR3 reads CASSLSRGANTGELFF. CDR3 coding DNA: TGTGCCAGCAGCTTATCCCGGGGAGCGAACACCGGGGAGCTGTTTTTT. The chain uses TRBV11-2 and TRBJ2-2; perhaps TRBD2 as D (5 bases). The V end was cut by 2 bases, the J end by 0 bases, with 10 bases between. Germline values: CDR1 SGHAT, CDR2 FQNNGV. CDR3 length: 16 amino acids.

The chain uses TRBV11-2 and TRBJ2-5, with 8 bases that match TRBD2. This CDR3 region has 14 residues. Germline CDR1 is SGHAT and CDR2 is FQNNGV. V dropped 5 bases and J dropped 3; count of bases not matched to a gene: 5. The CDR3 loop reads CASSQTSGKETQYF. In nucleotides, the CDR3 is TGTGCCAGCAGCCAAACTAGCGGCAAAGAGACCCAGTACTTC.

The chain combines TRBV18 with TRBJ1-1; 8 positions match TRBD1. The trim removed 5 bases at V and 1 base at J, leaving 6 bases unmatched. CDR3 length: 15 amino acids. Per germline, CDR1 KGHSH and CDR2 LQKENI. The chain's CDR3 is CASSSWTGQNTEAFF. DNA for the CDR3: TGTGCCAGCTCATCATGGACAGGGCAGAACACTGAAGCTTTCTTT.

Here the CDR3 DNA reads TGTGCCAGCATCTACACAGGGAGATCGGGCTACACCTTC. This gives the protein CASIYTGRSGYTF. This chain connects TRBV5-8 to TRBJ1-2, with D possibly matching TRBD1 (6 bases). Germline V gene sequence: CDR1 SGHTS, CDR2 YDEGEE. The CDR3 is made up of 13 amino acids. Trimming shortened V by 6 bases and J by 8 bases, and 17 bases separated the two germline ends.

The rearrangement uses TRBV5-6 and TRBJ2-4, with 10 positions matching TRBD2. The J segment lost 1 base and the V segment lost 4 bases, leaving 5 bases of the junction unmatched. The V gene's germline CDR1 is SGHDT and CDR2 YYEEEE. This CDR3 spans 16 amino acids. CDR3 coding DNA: TGTGCCAGCAGCCTAAGGACTAGCGGTGCCAAAAACATTCAGTACTTC. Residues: CASSLRTSGAKNIQYF.

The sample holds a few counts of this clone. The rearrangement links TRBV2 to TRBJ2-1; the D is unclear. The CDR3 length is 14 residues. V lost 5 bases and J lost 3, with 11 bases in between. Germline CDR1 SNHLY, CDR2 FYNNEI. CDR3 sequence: CASSIGLGYNEQFF. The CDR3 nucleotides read TGTGCCAGCAGTATAGGCCTAGGCTACAATGAGCAGTTCTTC.

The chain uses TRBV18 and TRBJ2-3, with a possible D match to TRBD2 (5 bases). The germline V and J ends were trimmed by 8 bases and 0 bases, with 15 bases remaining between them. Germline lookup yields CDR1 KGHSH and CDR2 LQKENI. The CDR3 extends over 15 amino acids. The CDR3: CASSLAGTSTDTQYF. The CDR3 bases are TGTGCCAGCAGTCTAGCTGGAACTAGCACAGATACGCAGTATTTT.

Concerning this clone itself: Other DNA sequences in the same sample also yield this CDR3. CDR3 protein: CASSSTADTQYF. CDR3 nucleotide sequence: TGCGCCAGCAGCTCCACGGCAGATACGCAGTATTTT. The chain joins TRBV5-1 to TRBJ2-3; D is ambiguous. CDR3 length: 12 residues. The germline V gene has CDR1 SGHRS and CDR2 YFSETQ. Trimming removed 3 bases from V and 4 bases from J, with 6 bases in between.